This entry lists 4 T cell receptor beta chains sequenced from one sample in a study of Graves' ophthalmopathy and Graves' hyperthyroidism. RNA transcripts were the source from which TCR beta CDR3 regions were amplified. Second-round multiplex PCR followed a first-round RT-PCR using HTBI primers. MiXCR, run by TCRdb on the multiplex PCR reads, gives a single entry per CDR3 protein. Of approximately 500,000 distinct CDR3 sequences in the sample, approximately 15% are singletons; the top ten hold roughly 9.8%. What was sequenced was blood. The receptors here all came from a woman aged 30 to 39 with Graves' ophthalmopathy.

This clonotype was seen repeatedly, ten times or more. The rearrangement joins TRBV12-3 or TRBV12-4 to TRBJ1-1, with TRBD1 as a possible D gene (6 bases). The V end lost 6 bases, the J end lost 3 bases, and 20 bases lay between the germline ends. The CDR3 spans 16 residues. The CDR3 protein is CASRPRGGLVDTEAFF. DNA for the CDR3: TGTGCCAGCAGGCCTCGGGGGGGCCTAGTGGACACTGAAGCTTTCTTT.

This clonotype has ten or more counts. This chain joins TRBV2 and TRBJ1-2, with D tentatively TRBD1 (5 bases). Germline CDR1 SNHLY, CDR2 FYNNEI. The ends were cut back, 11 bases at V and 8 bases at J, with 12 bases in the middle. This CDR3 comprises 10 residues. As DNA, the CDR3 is TGTGCCGCGGGGGTGGAGGGCTACACCTTC. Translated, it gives CAAGVEGYTF.

CDR3 bases: TGTGCCAGCAGCTCAATCAGGGGGCGCGTGAACACTGAAGCTTTCTTT. This translates into CASSSIRGRVNTEAFF. This chain connects TRBV11-1 to TRBJ1-1; TRBD1 aligns across 8 bases. The CDR3 has 16 amino acids. V lost 4 bases and J lost 0; bases outside the gene matches: 7. CDR1 and CDR2 from the germline V gene are SGHAT and FQDESV (reference sequence).

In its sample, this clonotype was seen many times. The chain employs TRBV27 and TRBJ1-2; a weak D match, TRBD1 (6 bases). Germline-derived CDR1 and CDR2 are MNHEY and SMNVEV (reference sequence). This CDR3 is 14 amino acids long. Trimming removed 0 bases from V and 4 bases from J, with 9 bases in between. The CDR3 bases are TGTGCCAGCAGTTTATCCGGGACATCCTATGGCTACACCTTC. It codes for CASSLSGTSYGYTF.